This entry is about one T cell receptor (beta chain). Its antigen is not known. The entry originates in a study of T cell responses to AZD1222 COVID-19 vaccine. This CDR3 spans 17 amino acids. Clones were sequenced by immunoSEQ multiplex PCR, and TCRdb holds only the in-frame ones, with some missing. The table shows roughly 200,000 clones, with about 94% occurring only once. Study-wide results and caveats: Baseline serostatus was positive in only six AZD1222 recipients.

The chain uses TRBV21-1 and TRBJ2-5; the table's D call, TRBD2, was not checked against the DNA. TRBV21-1 is a pseudogene. The sequence was obtained from an adult who received the MenACWY meningococcal vaccine as a control. The source material was peripheral blood, sampled 28 days after the second dose of the MenACWY control vaccine. The chain's CDR3 is CASSNSGPTGIQETQYF. CDR3 DNA: TGTGCCAGCAGCAACAGTGGCCCAACCGGGATCCAAGAGACCCAGTACTTC.